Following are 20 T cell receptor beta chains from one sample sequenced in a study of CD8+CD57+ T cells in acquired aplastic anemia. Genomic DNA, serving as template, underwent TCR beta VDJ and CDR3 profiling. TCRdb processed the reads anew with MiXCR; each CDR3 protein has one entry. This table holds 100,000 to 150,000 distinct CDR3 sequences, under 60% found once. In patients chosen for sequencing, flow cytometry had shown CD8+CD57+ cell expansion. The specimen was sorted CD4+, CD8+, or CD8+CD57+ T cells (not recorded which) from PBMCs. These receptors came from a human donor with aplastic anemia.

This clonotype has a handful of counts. The CDR3 sequence is CATSRDQANNEQFF. CDR3 nucleotides: TGTGCCACCAGCAGAGATCAGGCAAACAATGAGCAGTTCTTC. The chain recombines TRBV15 with TRBJ2-1; no definite D call. V was trimmed by 0 bases and J by 5 bases, leaving 8 bases between them. Looked up from germline, CDR1 is LNHNV and CDR2 is YYDKDF (reference sequence). The CDR3 has 14 amino acids. The variable domain in full, with the rest retrieved from reference TRBV15 and TRBJ2-1, is DAMVIQNPRYQVTQFGKPVTLSCSQTLNHNVMYWYQQKSSQAPKLLFHYYDKDFNNEADTPDNFQSRRPNTSFCFLDIRSPGLGDTAMYLCATSRDQANNEQFFGPGTRLTVL.

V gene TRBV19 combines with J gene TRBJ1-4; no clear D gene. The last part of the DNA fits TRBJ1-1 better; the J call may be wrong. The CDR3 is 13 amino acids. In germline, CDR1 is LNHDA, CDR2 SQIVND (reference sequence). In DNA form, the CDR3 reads TGTGCCAGTAAGTTTGGAGCTAACACTGAAGCTTTCTTT. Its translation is CASKFGANTEAFF.

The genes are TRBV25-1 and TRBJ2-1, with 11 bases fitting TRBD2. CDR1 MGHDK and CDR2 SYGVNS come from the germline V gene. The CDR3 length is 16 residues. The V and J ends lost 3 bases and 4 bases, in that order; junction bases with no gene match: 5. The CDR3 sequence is CASSESTSGTYNEQFF. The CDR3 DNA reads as TGTGCCAGCAGTGAGTCGACTAGCGGGACATACAATGAGCAGTTCTTC.

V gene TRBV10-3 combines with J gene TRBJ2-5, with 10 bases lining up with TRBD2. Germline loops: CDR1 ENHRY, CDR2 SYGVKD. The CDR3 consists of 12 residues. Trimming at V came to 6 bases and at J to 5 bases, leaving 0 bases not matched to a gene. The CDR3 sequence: CAIRTSGETQYF. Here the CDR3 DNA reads TGTGCCATCAGGACTAGCGGGGAGACCCAGTACTTC.

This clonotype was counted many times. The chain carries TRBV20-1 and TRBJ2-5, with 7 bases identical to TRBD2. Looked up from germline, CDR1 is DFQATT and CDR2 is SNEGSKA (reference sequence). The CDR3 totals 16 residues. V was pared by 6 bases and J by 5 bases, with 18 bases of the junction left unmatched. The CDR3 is CSASDYRSGDRETQYF. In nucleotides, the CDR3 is TGCAGTGCCTCGGACTATCGGAGCGGGGATAGGGAGACCCAGTACTTC.

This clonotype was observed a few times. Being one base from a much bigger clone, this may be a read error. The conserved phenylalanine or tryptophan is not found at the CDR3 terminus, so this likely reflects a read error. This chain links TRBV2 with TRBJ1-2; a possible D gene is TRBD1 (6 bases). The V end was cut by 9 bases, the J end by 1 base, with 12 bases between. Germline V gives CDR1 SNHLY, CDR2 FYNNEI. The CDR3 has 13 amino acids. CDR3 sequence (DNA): TGTGCCAGATCTGAGGACAGTAACTATGGCTACACCCTC. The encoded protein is CARSEDSNYGYTL.

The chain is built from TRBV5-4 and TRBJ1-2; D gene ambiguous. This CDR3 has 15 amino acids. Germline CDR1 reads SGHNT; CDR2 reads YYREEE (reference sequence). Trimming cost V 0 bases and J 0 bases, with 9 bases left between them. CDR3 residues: CASSLDFGANYGYTF. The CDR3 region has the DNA TGTGCCAGCAGCTTGGATTTCGGGGCTAACTATGGCTACACCTTC.

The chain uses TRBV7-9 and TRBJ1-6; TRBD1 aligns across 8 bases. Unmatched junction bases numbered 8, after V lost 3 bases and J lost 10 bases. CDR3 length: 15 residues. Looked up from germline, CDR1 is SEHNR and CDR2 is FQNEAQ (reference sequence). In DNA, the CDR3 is TGTGCCAGCAGCTTTATCGGACAGGGCGGATCACCCCTCCACTTT. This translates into CASSFIGQGGSPLHF.

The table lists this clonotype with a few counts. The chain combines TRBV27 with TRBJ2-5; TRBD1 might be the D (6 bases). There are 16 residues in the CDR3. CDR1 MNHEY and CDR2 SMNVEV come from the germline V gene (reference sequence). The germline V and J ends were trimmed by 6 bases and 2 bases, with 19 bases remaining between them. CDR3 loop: CASSQSVGQIQETQYF. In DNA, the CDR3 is TGTGCCAGCAGCCAATCGGTAGGACAGATACAAGAGACCCAGTACTTC.

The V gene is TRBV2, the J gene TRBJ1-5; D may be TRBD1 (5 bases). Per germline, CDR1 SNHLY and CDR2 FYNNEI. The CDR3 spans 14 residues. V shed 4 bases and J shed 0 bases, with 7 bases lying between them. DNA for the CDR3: TGTGCCAGCAGTGCACAGGTTAGCAATCAGCCCCAGCATTTT. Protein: CASSAQVSNQPQHF.

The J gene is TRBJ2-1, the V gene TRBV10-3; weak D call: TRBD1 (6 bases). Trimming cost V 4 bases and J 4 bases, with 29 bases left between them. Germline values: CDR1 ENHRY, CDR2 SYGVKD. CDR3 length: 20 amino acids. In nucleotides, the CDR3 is TGTGCCATCAGTGCACAAAGCACAGGGTTTCGGAGGAGTATTTACAATGAGCAGTTCTTC. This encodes CAISAQSTGFRRSIYNEQFF.

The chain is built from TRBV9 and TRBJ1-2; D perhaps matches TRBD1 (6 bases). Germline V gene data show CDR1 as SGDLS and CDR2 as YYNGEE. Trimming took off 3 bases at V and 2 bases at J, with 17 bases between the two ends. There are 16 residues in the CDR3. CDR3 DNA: TGTGCCAGCAGCGCCCTTGGAAGGGGGGCAAACTATGGCTACACCTTC. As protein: CASSALGRGANYGYTF. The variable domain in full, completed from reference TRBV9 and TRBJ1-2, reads DSGVTQTPKHLITATGQRVTLRCSPRSGDLSVYWYQQSLDQGLQFLIQYYNGEERAKGNILERFSAQQFPDLHSELNLSSLELGDSALYFCASSALGRGANYGYTFGSGTRLTVV.

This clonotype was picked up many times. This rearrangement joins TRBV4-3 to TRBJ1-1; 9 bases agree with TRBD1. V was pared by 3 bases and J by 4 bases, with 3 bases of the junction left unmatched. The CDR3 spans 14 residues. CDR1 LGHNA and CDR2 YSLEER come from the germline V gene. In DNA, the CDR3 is TGCGCCAGCAGCCAGGACAGGGGAGGCACTGAAGCTTTCTTT. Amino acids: CASSQDRGGTEAFF.

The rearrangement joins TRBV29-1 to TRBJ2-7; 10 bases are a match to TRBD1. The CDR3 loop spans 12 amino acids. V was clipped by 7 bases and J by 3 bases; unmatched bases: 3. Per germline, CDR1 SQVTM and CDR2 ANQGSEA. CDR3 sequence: CSAGQGDYEQYF. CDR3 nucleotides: TGCAGCGCCGGACAGGGGGACTACGAGCAGTACTTC.

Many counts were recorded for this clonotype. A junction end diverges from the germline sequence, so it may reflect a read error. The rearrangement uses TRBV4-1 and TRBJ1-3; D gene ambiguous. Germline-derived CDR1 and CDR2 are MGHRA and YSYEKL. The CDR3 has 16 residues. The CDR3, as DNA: TGCGCCAGCAGGCAAGACCCGTCCGGATCTGGAAACACCATATATTTT. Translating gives CASRQDPSGSGNTIYF.

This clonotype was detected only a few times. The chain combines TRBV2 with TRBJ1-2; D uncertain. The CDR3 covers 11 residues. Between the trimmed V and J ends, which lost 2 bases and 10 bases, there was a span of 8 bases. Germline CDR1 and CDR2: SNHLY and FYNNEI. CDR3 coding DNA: TGTGCCAGCAGTGAAAAGGCAGCCTACACCTTC. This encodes CASSEKAAYTF.

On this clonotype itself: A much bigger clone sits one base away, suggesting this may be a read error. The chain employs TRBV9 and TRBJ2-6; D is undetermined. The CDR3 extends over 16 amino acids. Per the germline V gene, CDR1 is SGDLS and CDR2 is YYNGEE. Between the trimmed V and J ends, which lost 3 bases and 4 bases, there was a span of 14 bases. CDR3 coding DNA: TGTGCCAGCAGCGGAAGAGAGTCGCACGGGGCCAACGTCCTGACTTTC. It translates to CASSGRESHGANVLTF. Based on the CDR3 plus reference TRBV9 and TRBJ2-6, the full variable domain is DSGVTQTPKHLITATGQRVTLRCSPRSGDLSVYWYQQSLDQGLQFLIQYYNGEERAKGNILERFSAQQFPDLHSELNLSSLELGDSALYFCASSGRESHGANVLTFGAGSRLTVL.

The CDR3 is CSVEEGYTF. The CDR3 bases are TGCAGCGTTGAAGAGGGCTACACCTTC. The rearrangement joins TRBV29-1 to TRBJ1-2; D is unclear. The CDR3 consists of 9 residues. The germline V gene encodes CDR1 SQVTM and CDR2 ANQGSEA. Trimming pared 0 bases from V and 8 bases from J, leaving 1 base between.

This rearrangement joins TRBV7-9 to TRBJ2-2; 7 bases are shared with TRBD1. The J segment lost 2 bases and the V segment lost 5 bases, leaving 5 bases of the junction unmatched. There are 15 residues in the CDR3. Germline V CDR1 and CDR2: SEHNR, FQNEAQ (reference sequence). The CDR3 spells CASSPTGVNTGELFF. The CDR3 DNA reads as TGTGCCAGCAGCCCCACAGGGGTCAACACCGGGGAGCTGTTTTTT.

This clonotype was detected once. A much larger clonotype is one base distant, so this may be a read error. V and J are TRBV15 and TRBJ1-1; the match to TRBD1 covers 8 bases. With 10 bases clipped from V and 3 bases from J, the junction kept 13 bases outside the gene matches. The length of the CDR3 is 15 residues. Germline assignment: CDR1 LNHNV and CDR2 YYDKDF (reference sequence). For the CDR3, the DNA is TGTGCCAGCAACCGGTCCAGGGGGCTTGACACTGAAGCTTTCTTT. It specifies CASNRSRGLDTEAFF.